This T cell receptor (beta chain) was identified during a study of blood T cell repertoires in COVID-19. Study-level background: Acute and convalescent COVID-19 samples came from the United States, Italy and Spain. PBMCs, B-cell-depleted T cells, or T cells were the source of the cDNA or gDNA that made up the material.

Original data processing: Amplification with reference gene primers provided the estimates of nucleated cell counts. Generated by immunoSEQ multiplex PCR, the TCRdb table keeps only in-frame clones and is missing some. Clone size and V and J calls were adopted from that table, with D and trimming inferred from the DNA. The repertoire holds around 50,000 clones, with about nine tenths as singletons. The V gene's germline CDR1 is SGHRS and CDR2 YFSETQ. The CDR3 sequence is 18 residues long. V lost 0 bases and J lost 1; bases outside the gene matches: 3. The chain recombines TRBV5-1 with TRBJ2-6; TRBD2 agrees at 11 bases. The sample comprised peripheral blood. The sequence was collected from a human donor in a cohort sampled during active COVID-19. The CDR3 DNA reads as TGCGCCAGCAGCTTGGGGGTAGCGGGAGGGTCTGGGGCCAACGTCCTGACTTTC. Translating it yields CASSLGVAGGSGANVLTF. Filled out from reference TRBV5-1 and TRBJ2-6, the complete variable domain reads KAGVTQTPRYLIKTRGQQVTLSCSPISGHRSVSWYQQTPGQGLQFLFEYFSETQRNKGNFPGRFSGRQFSNSRSEMNVSTLELGDSALYLCASSLGVAGGSGANVLTFGAGSRLTVL.